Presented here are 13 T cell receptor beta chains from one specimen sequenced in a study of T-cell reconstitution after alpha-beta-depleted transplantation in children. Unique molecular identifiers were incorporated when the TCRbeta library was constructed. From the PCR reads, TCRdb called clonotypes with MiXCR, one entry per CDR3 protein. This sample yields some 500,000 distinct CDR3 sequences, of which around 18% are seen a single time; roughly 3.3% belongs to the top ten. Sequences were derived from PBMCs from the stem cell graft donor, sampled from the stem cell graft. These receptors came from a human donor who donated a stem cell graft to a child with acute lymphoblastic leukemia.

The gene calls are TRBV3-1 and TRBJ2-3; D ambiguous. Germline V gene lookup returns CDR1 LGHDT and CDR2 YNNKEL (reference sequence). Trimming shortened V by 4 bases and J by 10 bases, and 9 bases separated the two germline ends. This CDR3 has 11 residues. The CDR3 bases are TGTGCCAGCAGCCTACGACACGCGCAGTATTTT. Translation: CASSLRHAQYF.

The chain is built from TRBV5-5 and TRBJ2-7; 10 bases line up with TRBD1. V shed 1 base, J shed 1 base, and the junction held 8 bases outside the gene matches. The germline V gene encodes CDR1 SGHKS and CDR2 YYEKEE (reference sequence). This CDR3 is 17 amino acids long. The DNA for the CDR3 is TGTGCCAGCAGCTTGCCCCAGGACAGGGGGTTATCCTACGAGCAGTACTTC. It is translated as CASSLPQDRGLSYEQYF.

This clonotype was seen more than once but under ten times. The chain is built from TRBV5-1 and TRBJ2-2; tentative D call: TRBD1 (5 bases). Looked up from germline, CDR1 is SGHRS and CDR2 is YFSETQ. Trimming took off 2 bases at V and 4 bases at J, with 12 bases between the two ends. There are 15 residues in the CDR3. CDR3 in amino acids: CASSFDGQLTGELFF. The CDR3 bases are TGCGCCAGCAGCTTTGACGGACAACTCACCGGGGAGCTGTTTTTT.

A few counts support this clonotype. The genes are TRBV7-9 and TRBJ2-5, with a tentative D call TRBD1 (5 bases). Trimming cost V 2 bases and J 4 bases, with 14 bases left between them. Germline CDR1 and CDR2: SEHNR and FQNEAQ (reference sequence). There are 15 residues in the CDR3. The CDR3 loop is CASSLPQGQRETQYF. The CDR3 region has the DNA TGTGCCAGCAGCTTACCCCAGGGTCAGCGAGAGACCCAGTACTTC. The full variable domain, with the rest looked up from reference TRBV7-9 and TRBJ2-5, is DTGVSQNPRHKITKRGQNVTFRCDPISEHNRLYWYRQTLGQGPEFLTYFQNEAQLEKSRLLSDRFSAERPKGSFSTLEIQRTEQGDSAMYLCASSLPQGQRETQYFGPGTRLLVL.

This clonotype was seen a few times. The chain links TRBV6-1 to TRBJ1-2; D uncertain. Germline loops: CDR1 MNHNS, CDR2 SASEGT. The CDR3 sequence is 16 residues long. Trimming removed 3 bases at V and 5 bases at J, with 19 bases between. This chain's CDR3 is CASSDTEAGTSYGYTF. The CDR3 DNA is TGTGCCAGCAGTGACACGGAGGCCGGCACTTCATATGGCTACACCTTC.

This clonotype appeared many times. The CDR3 nucleotides are TGTGCCAGCAGCTTAGGCACGGGAGGGCCCTGGAGTTACGAGCAGTACTTC. The encoded protein is CASSLGTGGPWSYEQYF. V and J are TRBV11-3 and TRBJ2-7, with TRBD2 matching 8 bases. The CDR3 runs 17 residues. Germline assignment: CDR1 SGHNT and CDR2 YENEEA. The V and J ends lost 1 base and 4 bases, in that order; junction bases with no gene match: 12.

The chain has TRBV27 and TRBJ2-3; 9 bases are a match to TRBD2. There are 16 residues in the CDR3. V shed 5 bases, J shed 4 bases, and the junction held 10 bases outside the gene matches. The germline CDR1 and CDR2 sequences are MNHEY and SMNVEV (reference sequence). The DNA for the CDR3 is TGTGCCAGCAGTCCCCGTAGCGGGAGTAGTGCAGATACGCAGTATTTT. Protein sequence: CASSPRSGSSADTQYF.

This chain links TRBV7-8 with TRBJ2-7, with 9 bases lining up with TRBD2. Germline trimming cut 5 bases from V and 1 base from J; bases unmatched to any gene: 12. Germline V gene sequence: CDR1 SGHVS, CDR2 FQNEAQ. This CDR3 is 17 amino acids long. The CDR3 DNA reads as TGTGCCAGCAGCAAACCGGGACTAGCACCAAAATCCTACGAGCAGTACTTC. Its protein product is CASSKPGLAPKSYEQYF. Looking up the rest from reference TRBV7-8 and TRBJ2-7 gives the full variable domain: GAGVSQSPRYKVAKRGQDVALRCDPISGHVSLFWYQQALGQGPEFLTYFQNEAQLDKSGLPSDRFFAERPEGSVSTLKIQRTQQEDSAVYLCASSKPGLAPKSYEQYFGPGTRLTVT.

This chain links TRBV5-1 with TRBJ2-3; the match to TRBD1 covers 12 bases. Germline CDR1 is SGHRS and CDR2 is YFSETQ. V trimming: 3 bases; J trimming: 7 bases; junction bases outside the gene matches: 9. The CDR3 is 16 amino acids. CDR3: CASSSRDRGLRNTQYF. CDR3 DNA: TGCGCCAGCAGCTCCAGGGACAGGGGGCTGAGAAATACGCAGTATTTT.

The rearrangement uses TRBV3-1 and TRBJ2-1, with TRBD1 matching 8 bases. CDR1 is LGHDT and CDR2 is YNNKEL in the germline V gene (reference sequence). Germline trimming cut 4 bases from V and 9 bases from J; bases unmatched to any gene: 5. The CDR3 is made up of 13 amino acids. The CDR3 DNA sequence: TGTGCCAGCAGCCTGGACAGGGAAACTGAGCAGTTCTTC. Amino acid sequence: CASSLDRETEQFF.

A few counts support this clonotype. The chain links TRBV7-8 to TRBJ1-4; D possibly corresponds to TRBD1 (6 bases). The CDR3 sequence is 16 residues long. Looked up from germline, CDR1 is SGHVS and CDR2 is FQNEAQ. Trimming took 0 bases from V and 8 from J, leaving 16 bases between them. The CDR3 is CASSLALTGAREKLFF. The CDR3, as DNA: TGTGCCAGCAGCTTAGCGCTGACGGGGGCAAGGGAAAAACTGTTTTTT.

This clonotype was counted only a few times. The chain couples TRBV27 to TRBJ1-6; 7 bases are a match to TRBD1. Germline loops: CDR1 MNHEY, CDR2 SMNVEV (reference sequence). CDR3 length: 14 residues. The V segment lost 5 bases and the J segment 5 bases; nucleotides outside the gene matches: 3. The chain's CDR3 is CASSPTGNNSPLHF. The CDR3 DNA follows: TGTGCCAGCAGTCCGACAGGGAATAATTCACCCCTCCACTTT.

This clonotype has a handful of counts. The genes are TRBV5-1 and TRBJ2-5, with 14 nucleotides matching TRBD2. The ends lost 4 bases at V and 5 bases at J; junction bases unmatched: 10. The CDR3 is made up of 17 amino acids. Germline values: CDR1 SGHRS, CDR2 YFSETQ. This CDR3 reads CASSLLGLAGVGETQYF. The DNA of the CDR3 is TGCGCCAGCAGCCTGCTGGGACTAGCGGGAGTAGGGGAGACCCAGTACTTC. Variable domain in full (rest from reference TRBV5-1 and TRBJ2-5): KAGVTQTPRYLIKTRGQQVTLSCSPISGHRSVSWYQQTPGQGLQFLFEYFSETQRNKGNFPGRFSGRQFSNSRSEMNVSTLELGDSALYLCASSLLGLAGVGETQYFGPGTRLLVL.